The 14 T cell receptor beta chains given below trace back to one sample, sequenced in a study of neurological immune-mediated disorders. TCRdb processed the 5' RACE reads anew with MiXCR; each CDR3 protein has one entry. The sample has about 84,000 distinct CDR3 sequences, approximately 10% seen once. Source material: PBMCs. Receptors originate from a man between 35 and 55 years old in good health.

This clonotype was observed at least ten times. CDR3 nucleotide sequence: TGTGCCAGCTCGTATTCGAGCGCAGATACGCAGTATTTT. This translates into CASSYSSADTQYF. The rearrangement links TRBV18 to TRBJ2-3; D is unresolved. Germline CDR1 is KGHSH and CDR2 is LQKENI. V was cut by 6 bases and J by 4 bases, with 11 bases left in between. This CDR3 comprises 13 residues.

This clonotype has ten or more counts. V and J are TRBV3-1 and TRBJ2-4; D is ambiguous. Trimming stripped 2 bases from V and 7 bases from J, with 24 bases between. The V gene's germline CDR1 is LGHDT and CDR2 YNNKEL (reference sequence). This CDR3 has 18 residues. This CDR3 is CASSQRATMGPPENIQYF. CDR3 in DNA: TGTGCCAGCAGCCAAAGGGCCACTATGGGCCCCCCGGAGAACATTCAGTACTTC.

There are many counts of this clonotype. The CDR3 DNA reads TGTGCCACCACGCCTCCGAGCTCCTACGAGCAGTACTTC. Protein product: CATTPPSSYEQYF. The chain employs TRBV6-5 and TRBJ2-7; D is unresolved. Germline V lookup: CDR1 MNHEY, CDR2 SVGAGI. This CDR3 spans 13 amino acids. Trimming took off 10 bases at V and 0 bases at J, with 13 bases between the two ends.

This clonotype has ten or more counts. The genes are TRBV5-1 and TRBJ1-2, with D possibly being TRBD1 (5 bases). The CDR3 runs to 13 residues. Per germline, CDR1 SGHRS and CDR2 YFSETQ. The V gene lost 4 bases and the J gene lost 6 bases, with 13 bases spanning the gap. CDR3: CASSDGPGNGYTF. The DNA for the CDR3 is TGCGCCAGCAGCGATGGGCCAGGGAATGGCTACACCTTC.

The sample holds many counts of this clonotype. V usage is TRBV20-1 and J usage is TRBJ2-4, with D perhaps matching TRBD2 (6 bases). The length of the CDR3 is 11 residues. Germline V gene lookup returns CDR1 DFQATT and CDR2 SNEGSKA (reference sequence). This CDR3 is CSGGRGNIQYF. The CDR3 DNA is TGCAGCGGGGGTAGGGGAAACATTCAGTACTTC.

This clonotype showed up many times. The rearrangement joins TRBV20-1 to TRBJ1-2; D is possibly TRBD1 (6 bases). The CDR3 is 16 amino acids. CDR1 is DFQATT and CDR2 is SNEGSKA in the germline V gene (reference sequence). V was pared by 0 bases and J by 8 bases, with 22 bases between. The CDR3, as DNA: TGCAGTGCTAGAGATAGAGGTTCAGGGGATTCGGGCGGCTACACCTTC. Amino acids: CSARDRGSGDSGGYTF.

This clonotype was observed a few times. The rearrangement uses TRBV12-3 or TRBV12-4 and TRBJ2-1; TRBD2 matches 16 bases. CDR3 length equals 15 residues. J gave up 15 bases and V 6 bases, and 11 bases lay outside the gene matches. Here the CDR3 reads CASRPGLAGGQVLFF. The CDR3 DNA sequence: TGTGCCAGCAGACCGGGACTAGCGGGAGGGCAGGTCTTGTTCTTC.

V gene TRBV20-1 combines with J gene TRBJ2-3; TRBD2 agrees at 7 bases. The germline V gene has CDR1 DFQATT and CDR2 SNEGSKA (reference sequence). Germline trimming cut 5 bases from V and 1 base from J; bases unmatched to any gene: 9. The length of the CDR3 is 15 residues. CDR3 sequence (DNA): TGCAGTGCTTATCGGATCGCGGGAGGCACAGATACGCAGTATTTT. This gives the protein CSAYRIAGGTDTQYF.

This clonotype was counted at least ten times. CDR3: CASSQERPKGNIQYF. The CDR3 DNA sequence: TGTGCCAGCAGCCAAGAACGTCCTAAGGGAAACATTCAGTACTTC. This chain uses TRBV4-2 with TRBJ2-4; D remains ambiguous. The ends were cut back, 0 bases at V and 6 bases at J, with 12 bases in the middle. The V gene's germline CDR1 is LGHNA and CDR2 YNFKEQ. The CDR3 is 15 amino acids.

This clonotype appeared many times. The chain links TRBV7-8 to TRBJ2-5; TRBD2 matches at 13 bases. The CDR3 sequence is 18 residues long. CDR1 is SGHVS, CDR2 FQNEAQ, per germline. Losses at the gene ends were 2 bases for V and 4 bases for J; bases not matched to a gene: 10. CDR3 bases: TGTGCCAGCAGCTTACGACTAGCGGGGGGCCAACGGGCAGAGACCCAGTACTTC. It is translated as CASSLRLAGGQRAETQYF. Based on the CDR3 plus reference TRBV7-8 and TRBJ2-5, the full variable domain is GAGVSQSPRYKVAKRGQDVALRCDPISGHVSLFWYQQALGQGPEFLTYFQNEAQLDKSGLPSDRFFAERPEGSVSTLKIQRTQQEDSAVYLCASSLRLAGGQRAETQYFGPGTRLLVL.

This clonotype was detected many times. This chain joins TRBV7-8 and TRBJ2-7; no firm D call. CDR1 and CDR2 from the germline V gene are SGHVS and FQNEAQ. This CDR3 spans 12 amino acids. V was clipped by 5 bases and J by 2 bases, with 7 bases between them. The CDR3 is CASSPSAYEQYF. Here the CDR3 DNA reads TGTGCCAGCAGCCCTTCAGCCTACGAGCAGTACTTC.

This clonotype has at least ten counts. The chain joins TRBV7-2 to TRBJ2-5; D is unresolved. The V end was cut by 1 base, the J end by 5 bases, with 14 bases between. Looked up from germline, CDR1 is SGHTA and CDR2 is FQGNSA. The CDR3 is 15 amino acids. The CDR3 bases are TGTGCCAGCAGCTTAGACCATCCGGGTGCGGAGACCCAGTACTTC. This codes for CASSLDHPGAETQYF.

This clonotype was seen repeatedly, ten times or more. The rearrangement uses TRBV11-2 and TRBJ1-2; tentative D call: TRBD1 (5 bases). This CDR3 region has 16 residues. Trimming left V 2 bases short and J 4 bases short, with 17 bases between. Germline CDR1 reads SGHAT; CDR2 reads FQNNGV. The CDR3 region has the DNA TGTGCCAGCAGCTTACGCGGTTTGAGGGACTCCTATGGCTACACCTTC. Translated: CASSLRGLRDSYGYTF.

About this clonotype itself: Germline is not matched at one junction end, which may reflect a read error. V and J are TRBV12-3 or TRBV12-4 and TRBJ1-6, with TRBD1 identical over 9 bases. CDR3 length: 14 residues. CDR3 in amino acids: CASTLGQGSSPLNF. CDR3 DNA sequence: TGTGCCAGCACTCTGGGACAGGGAAGTTCACCCCTCAACTTT.